A single T cell receptor beta chain is shown here with its context. In the authors' workflow: Reference gene primer amplification gave estimated nucleated cell counts. Repertoires were generated with immunoSEQ multiplex PCR, while TCRdb's copy carries only in-frame clones and drops some. The V and J calls and clone size are taken from that table; D and trimming were inferred from the DNA. The sample includes 150,000 or so clones, over 60% of them seen just once. The source of the sample is a study of blood T cell repertoires in COVID-19. For the study at large: Sites across the United States, Italy and Spain contributed samples from acute and convalescent COVID-19. Sources were T cells, B-cell-depleted T cells, or PBMCs; the material itself was cDNA or gDNA.

Germline lookup yields CDR1 SGHRS and CDR2 YFSETQ. V lost 0 bases and J 7 bases, leaving 10 bases between the germline ends. The CDR3 runs to 14 residues. The chain recombines TRBV5-1 with TRBJ1-4; D remains ambiguous. This sequence was found in a woman between 65 and 79 years old with acute or convalescent COVID-19. Sequences were obtained from peripheral blood. The CDR3 spells CASSLALPSEKLFF. The CDR3 DNA reads as TGCGCCAGCAGCTTGGCTCTCCCCAGTGAAAAACTGTTTTTT.